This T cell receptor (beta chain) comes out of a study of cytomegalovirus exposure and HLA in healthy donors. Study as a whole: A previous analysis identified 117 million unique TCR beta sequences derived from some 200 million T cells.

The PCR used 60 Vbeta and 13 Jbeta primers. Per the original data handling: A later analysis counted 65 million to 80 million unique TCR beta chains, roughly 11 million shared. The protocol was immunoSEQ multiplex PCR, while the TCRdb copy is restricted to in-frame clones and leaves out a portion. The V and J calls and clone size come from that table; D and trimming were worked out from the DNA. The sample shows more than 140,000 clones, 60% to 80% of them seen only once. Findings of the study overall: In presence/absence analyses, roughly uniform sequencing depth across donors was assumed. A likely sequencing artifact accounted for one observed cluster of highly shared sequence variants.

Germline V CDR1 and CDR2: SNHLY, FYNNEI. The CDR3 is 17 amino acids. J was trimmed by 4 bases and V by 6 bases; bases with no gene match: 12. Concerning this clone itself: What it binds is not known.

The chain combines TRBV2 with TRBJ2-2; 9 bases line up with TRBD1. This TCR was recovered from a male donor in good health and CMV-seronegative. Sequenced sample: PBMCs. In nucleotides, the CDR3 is TGTGCCAGCAGCTCCAGGACAGGGGTTCTGAGCACCGGGGAGCTGTTTTTT. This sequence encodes CASSSRTGVLSTGELFF. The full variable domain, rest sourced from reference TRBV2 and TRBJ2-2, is EPEVTQTPSHQVTQMGQEVILRCVPISNHLYFYWYRQILGQKVEFLVSFYNNEISEKSEIFDDQFSVERPDGSNFTLKIRSTKLEDSAMYFCASSSRTGVLSTGELFFGEGSRLTVL.